The rows below give T cell receptor beta chains drawn from one sample of a study of radiotherapy plus CTLA-4 blockade in lung cancer. Measured with immunoSEQ multiplex PCR; TCRdb has only the in-frame clones, and not every one. The sample includes about 98,000 clones, around 88% seen only once; the top ten take 4.9%. This sample comprised peripheral blood, obtained from a patient treated with radiotherapy plus ipilimumab. These receptors originate from a human donor with non-small cell lung cancer that progressed on radiotherapy plus ipilimumab. The CDR3 runs from the conserved cysteine through the conserved F or W. D genes are given only for firm matches. Rows give clone size only sometimes, using once, few, many, or a class for an expanded clone.

J gene,D gene,V gene,clone size,CDR3 protein,CDR3 DNA
TRBJ2-1,TRBD2,TRBV30,NA,CAWSVGGRALYEQFF,TGTGCCTGGAGTGTAGGTGGGAGGGCCCTCTATGAGCAGTTCTTC
TRBJ2-3,NA,TRBV30,NA,CAWSGQGGRSTDTQYF,TGTGCCTGGAGTGGTCAGGGGGGCAGGAGCACAGATACGCAGTATTTT
TRBJ2-7,NA,TRBV5-6,NA,CASSLATSYEQYF,TGTGCCAGCAGCTTGGCCACCTCCTACGAGCAGTACTTC
TRBJ2-3,NA,TRBV12-5,NA,CASGLALGWADTQYF,TGTGCTAGTGGTTTGGCCCTGGGGTGGGCAGATACGCAGTATTTT
TRBJ1-1,TRBD1,TRBV11-1,NA,CASSLAGGTAEAFF,TGTGCCAGCAGCTTAGCTGGCGGGACAGCTGAAGCTTTCTTT
TRBJ2-5,NA,TRBV27,NA,CASLTIAQETQYF,TGTGCCAGCTTGACCATAGCTCAAGAGACCCAGTACTTC
TRBJ1-2,TRBD1,TRBV5-6,NA,CASTTDREHGYTF,TGTGCCAGCACCACGGACAGGGAACATGGCTACACCTTC
TRBJ2-1,TRBD2,TRBV10-1,NA,CASSGGTDGLAGVFDEQFF,TGCGCCAGCAGTGGAGGGACGGACGGACTAGCGGGAGTCTTTGATGAGCAGTTCTTC
TRBJ2-2,NA,TRBV5-4,NA,CASSFYRVGTGELFF,TGTGCCAGCAGCTTTTACAGGGTCGGCACCGGGGAGCTGTTTTTT
TRBJ1-2,NA,TRBV5-8,NA,CASSAYDRPNGYTF,TGTGCCAGCAGCGCATACGACCGTCCCAATGGCTACACCTTC
TRBJ2-5,NA,TRBV30,NA,CAWRRRSKDITPGETQYF,TGTGCCTGGAGGAGAAGGTCGAAGGACATCACTCCAGGGGAGACCCAGTACTTC
TRBJ1-5,TRBD1,TRBV10-3,NA,CATDPDRGRSQPQHF,TGTGCCACCGACCCGGACAGGGGCCGTAGTCAGCCCCAGCATTTT
TRBJ1-5,NA,TRBV19,once,CDSSTGRGQPQHF,TGTGACAGTAGTACGGGGAGGGGTCAGCCCCAGCATTTT
TRBJ2-7,NA,TRBV15,NA,CATSNWGTPTGRAQKDEQYF,TGTGCCACCAGCAATTGGGGAACTCCGACAGGGAGGGCCCAAAAGGACGAGCAGTACTTC
TRBJ1-5,NA,TRBV10-3,NA,CAISEGRNSNQPQHF,TGTGCCATCAGTGAGGGACGGAATAGCAATCAGCCCCAGCATTTT
TRBJ2-7,TRBD2,TRBV5-1,NA,CASSRSTSGSSEQYF,TGCGCCAGCAGCCGGAGTACTAGCGGGAGCAGCGAGCAGTACTTC
TRBJ2-1,TRBD2,TRBV5-1,NA,CASRSLAGVNNEQFF,TGCGCCAGCAGATCTCTAGCGGGAGTCAACAATGAGCAGTTCTTC
TRBJ1-1,NA,TRBV18,NA,CASSPLSRGGPTFDEYTEAFF,TGTGCCAGCTCACCACTTTCTAGGGGGGGCCCAACCTTCGATGAATACACTGAAGCTTTCTTT
TRBJ2-7,TRBD2,TRBV18,NA,CASSSQAGGKGDEQYF,TGTGCCAGCTCATCCCAGGCGGGAGGGAAAGGCGACGAGCAGTACTTC
TRBJ2-2,NA,TRBV18,NA,CASSLRGVTGELFF,TGTGCCAGCTCGCTCCGAGGGGTCACCGGGGAGCTGTTTTTT
TRBJ2-7,NA,TRBV18,few,CASSPRTAPYEQYF,TGTGCCAGCTCACCACGGACAGCGCCCTACGAGCAGTACTTC
TRBJ1-1,TRBD1,TRBV11-2,few,CASSFHRGGEAFF,TGTGCCAGCAGCTTCCACAGGGGGGGTGAAGCTTTCTTT
TRBJ2-1,TRBD1,TRBV7-6,NA,CASSMSGGGTVNEQFF,TGTGCCAGCAGCATGTCAGGGGGCGGGACAGTGAATGAGCAGTTCTTC
TRBJ2-1,TRBD1,TRBV27,NA,CASSLSQGWNEQFF,TGTGCCAGCAGTTTATCACAGGGGTGGAATGAGCAGTTCTTC